A selection of T cell receptor beta chains follows, all from one sample in a study of low-dose radiotherapy and immunotherapy resistance in tumors. In TCRdb, the reads were re-called with MiXCR into one record per CDR3 protein. The data show around 60,000 distinct CDR3 sequences, 20% to 25% seen once. The specimen was PBMCs, collected after low-dose radiotherapy plus immunotherapy. These receptors came from a male donor with prostate cancer. Both conserved end residues are part of each CDR3. Fields, in order: clone size, J gene, D gene, V gene, CDR3 protein, CDR3 DNA. The D gene is left open where the match is weak. A clone size is listed for some rows: how often the clone was seen (once, few, many), or a class if it is expanded.

many TRBJ1-2 TRBD1 TRBV6-2/TRBV6-3 CASSYSYRDRNNYGYTF TGTGCCAGCAGTTACTCGTACCGGGACAGAAATAACTATGGCTACACCTTC
- TRBJ2-1 TRBD2 TRBV3-1 CASSQGLASGREFF TGTGCCAGCAGCCAAGGCCTGGCTAGCGGGAGGGAGTTCTTC
many TRBJ1-1 TRBD1 TRBV18 CASSPPTGLTEAFF TGTGCCAGCTCACCACCGACAGGGCTCACTGAAGCTTTCTTT
many TRBJ2-7 - TRBV3-1 CASSQVKGVLGLGDEQYF TGTGCCAGCAGCCAAGTCAAGGGGGTTTTAGGCCTCGGGGACGAGCAGTACTTC
many TRBJ2-1 TRBD2 TRBV7-2 CASSLDVAGGDEQFF TGTGCCAGCAGCTTAGATGTAGCGGGGGGCGATGAGCAGTTCTTC
many TRBJ1-4 - TRBV3-1 CASSQAVEEKLFF TGTGCCAGCAGCCAAGCGGTGGAAGAAAAACTGTTTTTT
many TRBJ1-3 - TRBV7-2 CASSYETGIGYTIYF TGTGCCAGCAGCTACGAGACGGGAATCGGGTACACCATATATTTT
many TRBJ2-6 - TRBV5-1 CASSSGTTNSGANVLTF TGCGCCAGCAGCTCCGGGACAACGAACTCTGGGGCCAACGTCCTGACTTTC
few TRBJ1-6 - TRBV13 CASSASLNSPLHF TGTGCCAGCAGCGCCAGTCTTAATTCACCCCTCCACTTT
- TRBJ1-2 - TRBV4-1 CASSQDGDLSAAGYTF TGCGCCAGCAGCCAAGATGGGGACCTTTCCGCTGCTGGCTACACCTTC
many TRBJ2-7 - TRBV7-9 CASSPGAYEQYF TGTGCCAGCAGCCCCGGTGCCTACGAGCAGTACTTC
medium-sized TRBJ2-1 TRBD2 TRBV28 CASSIGTSGSYNEQFF TGTGCCAGCAGTATCGGGACTAGCGGGTCCTACAATGAGCAGTTCTTC
many TRBJ2-1 - TRBV11-1 CASRSLGGQRKNNEQFF TGTGCCAGCAGGTCATTAGGTGGGCAACGTAAGAATAATGAGCAGTTCTTC
many TRBJ1-4 TRBD1 TRBV27 CATRQGAATNEKLFF TGTGCCACCCGACAGGGGGCGGCAACTAATGAAAAACTGTTTTTT
- TRBJ1-3 - TRBV30 CAWSVSGVGNTIYF TGTGCCTGGAGTGTATCCGGGGTAGGAAACACCATATATTTT
- TRBJ2-4 - TRBV2 CARGATKNIQYF TGTGCCAGAGGGGCTACCAAAAACATTCAGTACTTC
once TRBJ2-3 - TRBV2 CASGARQGTDTQYF TGTGCCAGCGGGGCGCGTCAGGGCACAGATACGCAGTATTTT
- TRBJ2-2 - TRBV21-1 CASSDSPLRLAEDPGTGELFF TGTGCCAGCAGCGACAGCCCCTTGAGGCTAGCGGAGGACCCAGGCACCGGGGAGCTGTTTTTT
many TRBJ2-5 - TRBV20-1 CSAGTPRVIETQYF TGCAGTGCTGGGACACCTCGTGTAATAGAGACCCAGTACTTC
once TRBJ1-1 - TRBV26 CASRFHTEAFF TGTGCCAGCAGGTTCCACACTGAAGCTTTCTTT
- TRBJ2-6 - TRBV18 CASSPQRGGSSGANVLTF TGTGCCAGCTCACCACAGAGAGGGGGTAGCTCTGGGGCCAACGTCCTGACTTTC